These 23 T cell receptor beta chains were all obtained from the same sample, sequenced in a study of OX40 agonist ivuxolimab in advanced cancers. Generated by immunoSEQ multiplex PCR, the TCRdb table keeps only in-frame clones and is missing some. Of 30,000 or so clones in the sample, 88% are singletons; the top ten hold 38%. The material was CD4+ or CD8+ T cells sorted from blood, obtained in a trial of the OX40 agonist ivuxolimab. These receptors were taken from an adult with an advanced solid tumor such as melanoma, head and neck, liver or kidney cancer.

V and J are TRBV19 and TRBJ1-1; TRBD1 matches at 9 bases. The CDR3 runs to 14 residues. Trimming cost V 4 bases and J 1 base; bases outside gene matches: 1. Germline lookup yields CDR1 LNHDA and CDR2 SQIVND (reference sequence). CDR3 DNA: TGTGCCAGTAGTACGACAGGGGGGAACACTGAAGCTTTCTTT. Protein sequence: CASSTTGGNTEAFF. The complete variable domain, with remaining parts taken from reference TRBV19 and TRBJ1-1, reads DGGITQSPKYLFRKEGQNVTLSCEQNLNHDAMYWYRQDPGQGLRLIYYSQIVNDFQKGDIAEGYSVSREKKESFPLTVTSAQKNPTAFYLCASSTTGGNTEAFFGQGTRLTVV.

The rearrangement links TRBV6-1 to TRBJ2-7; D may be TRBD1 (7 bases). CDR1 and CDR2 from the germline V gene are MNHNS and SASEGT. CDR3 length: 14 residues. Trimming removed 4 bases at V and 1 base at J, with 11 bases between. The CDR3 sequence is CASSARGVSYEQYF. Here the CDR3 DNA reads TGTGCCAGCAGTGCCAGGGGGGTTTCCTACGAGCAGTACTTC.

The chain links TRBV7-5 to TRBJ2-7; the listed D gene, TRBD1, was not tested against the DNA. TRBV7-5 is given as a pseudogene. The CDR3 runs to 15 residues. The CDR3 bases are TGTGCCAGCAGCTTAGAGTATAGGGGCACGAACGAGCAGTACTTC. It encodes CASSLEYRGTNEQYF.

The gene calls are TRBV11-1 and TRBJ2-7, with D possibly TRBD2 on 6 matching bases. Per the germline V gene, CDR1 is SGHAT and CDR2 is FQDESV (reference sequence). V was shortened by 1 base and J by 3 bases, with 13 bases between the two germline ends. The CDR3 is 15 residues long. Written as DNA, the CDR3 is TGTGCCAGCAGCTTAGATCCTAGCGAGGTCTACGAGCAGTACTTC. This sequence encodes CASSLDPSEVYEQYF. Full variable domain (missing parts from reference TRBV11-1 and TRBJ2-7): EAEVAQSPRYKITEKSQAVAFWCDPISGHATLYWYRQILGQGPELLVQFQDESVVDDSQLPKDRFSAERLKGVDSTLKIQPAELGDSAMYLCASSLDPSEVYEQYFGPGTRLTVT.

The CDR3 bases are TGTGCCAGCAGCTCACGGACAGGGAGGGCCTACGAGCAGTACTTC. This sequence encodes CASSSRTGRAYEQYF. The chain employs TRBV7-3 and TRBJ2-7; a weak D match, TRBD1 (8 bases). Germline values: CDR1 SGHTA, CDR2 FQGTGA. CDR3 length: 15 residues. Trimming cost V 4 bases and J 2 bases, with 15 bases left between them.

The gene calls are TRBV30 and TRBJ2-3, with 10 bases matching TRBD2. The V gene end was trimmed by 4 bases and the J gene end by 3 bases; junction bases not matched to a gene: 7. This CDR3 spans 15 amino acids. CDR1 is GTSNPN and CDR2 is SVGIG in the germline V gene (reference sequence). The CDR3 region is CAWTYSGRMTDTQYF. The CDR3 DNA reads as TGTGCCTGGACTTATAGCGGGAGGATGACAGATACGCAGTATTTT.

DNA for the CDR3: TGTGCCAGCAGCCCAACAGCGTTCTCCTACGAGCAGTACTTC. It specifies CASSPTAFSYEQYF. The rearrangement joins TRBV7-3 to TRBJ2-7; no firm D call. The germline V gene encodes CDR1 SGHTA and CDR2 FQGTGA. V was cut by 5 bases and J by 0 bases, with 11 bases left in between. CDR3 length equals 14 residues.

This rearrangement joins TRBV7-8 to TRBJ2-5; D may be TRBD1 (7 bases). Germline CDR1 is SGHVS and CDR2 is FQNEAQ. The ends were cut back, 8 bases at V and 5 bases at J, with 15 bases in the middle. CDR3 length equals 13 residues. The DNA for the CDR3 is TGTGCCAGCTGGGGGCAGGGGGGTGAGACCCAGTACTTC. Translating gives CASWGQGGETQYF.

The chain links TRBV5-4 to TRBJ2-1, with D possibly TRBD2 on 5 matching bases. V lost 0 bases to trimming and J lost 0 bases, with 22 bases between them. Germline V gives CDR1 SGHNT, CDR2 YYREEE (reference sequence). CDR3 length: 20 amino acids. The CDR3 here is CASSLGEWGSGLGSYNEQFF. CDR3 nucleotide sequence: TGTGCCAGCAGCTTGGGGGAGTGGGGAAGCGGATTAGGCTCCTACAATGAGCAGTTCTTC. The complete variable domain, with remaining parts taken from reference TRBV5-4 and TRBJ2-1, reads ETGVTQSPTHLIKTRGQQVTLRCSSQSGHNTVSWYQQALGQGPQFIFQYYREEENGRGNFPPRFSGLQFPNYSSELNVNALELDDSALYLCASSLGEWGSGLGSYNEQFFGPGTRLTVL.

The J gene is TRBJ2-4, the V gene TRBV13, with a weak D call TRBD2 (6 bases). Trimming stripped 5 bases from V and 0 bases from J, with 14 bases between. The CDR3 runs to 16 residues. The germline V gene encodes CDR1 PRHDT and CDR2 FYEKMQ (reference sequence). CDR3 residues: CASSAGPRLAKNIQYF. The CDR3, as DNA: TGTGCCAGCAGCGCGGGACCGAGGCTAGCCAAAAACATTCAGTACTTC.

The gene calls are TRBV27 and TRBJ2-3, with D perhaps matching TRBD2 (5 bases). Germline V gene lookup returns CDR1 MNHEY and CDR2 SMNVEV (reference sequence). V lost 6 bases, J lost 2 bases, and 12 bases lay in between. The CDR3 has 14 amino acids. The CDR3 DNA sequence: TGTGCCAGCAGCCAACTGGACTTCACAGATACGCAGTATTTT. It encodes CASSQLDFTDTQYF.

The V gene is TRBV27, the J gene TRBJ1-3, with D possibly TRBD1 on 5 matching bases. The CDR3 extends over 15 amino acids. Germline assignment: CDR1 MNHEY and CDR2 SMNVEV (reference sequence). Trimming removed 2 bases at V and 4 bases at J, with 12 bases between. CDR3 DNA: TGTGCCAGCAGTTTAACCCAGGGTCCGGGAAACACCATATATTTT. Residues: CASSLTQGPGNTIYF.

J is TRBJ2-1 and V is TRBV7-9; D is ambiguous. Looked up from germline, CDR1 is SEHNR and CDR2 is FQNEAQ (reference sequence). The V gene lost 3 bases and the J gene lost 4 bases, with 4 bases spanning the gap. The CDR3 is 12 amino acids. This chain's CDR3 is CASSFAYNEQFF. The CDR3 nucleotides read TGTGCCAGCAGCTTCGCTTACAATGAGCAGTTCTTC.

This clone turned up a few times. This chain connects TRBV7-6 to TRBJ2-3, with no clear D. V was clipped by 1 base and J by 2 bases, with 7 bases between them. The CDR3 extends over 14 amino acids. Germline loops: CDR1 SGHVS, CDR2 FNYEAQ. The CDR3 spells CASSLETHTDTQYF. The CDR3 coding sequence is TGTGCCAGCAGCTTAGAGACTCACACAGATACGCAGTATTTT.

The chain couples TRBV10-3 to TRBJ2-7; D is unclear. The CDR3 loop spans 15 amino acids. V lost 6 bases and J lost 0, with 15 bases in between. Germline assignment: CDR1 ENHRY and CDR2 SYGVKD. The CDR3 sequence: CAIRKDPHSSYEQYF. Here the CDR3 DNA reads TGTGCCATCAGAAAGGATCCACACAGCTCCTACGAGCAGTACTTC.

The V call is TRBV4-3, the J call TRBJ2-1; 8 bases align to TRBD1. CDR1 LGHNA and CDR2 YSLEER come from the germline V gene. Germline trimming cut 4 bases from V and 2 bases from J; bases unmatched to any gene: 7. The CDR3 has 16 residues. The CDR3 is CASSLNRGNPYNEQFF. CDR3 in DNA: TGCGCCAGCAGCCTAAACAGGGGGAATCCCTACAATGAGCAGTTCTTC.

As DNA, the CDR3 is TGTGCCAGCAGCTCAGGGGCGGCCCAAGAGACCCAGTACTTC. Protein: CASSSGAAQETQYF. The rearrangement uses TRBV6-6 and TRBJ2-5; D perhaps matches TRBD1 (6 bases). Deletions cut 6 bases from V and 1 base from J, with 12 bases between. Germline V CDR1 and CDR2: MNHNY, SVGAGI (reference sequence). There are 14 residues in the CDR3.

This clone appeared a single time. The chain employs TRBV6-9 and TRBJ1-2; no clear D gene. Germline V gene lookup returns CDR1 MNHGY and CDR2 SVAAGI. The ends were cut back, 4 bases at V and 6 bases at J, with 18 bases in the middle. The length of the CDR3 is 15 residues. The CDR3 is CASSLSRGLLNGYTF. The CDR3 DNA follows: TGTGCCAGCAGTTTATCGAGAGGGCTCCTCAATGGCTACACCTTC.

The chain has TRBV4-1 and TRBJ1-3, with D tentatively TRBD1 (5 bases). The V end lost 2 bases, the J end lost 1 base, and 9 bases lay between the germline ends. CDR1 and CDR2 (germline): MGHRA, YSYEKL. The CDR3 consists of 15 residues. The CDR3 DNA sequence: TGCGCCAGCAGCCAAAGGGGCGATTCTGGAAACACCATATATTTT. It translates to CASSQRGDSGNTIYF.

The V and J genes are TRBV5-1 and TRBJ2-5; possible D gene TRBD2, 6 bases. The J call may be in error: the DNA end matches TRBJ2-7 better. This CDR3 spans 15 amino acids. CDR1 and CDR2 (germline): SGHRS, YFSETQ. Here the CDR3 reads CASNSRDSWIYEQYF. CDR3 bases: TGCGCCAGCAACTCCCGGGACTCCTGGATCTACGAGCAGTACTTC.

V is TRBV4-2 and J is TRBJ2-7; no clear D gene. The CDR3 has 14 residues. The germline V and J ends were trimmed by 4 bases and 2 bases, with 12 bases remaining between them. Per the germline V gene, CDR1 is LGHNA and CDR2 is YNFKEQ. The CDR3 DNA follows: TGTGCCAGCAGCCCCCACCGTTTTCCCTACGAGCAGTACTTC. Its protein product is CASSPHRFPYEQYF.

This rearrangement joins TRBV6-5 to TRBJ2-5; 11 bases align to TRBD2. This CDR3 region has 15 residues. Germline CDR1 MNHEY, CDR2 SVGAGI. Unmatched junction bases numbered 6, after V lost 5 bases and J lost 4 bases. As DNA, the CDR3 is TGTGCCAGCAGTAAAACTAGCGGGAGAGCAGAGACCCAGTACTTC. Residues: CASSKTSGRAETQYF.

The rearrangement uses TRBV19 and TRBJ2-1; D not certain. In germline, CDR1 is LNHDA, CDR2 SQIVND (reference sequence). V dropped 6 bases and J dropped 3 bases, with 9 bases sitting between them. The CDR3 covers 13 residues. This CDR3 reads CASRGSSYNEQFF. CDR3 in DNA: TGTGCCAGTAGGGGATCAAGCTACAATGAGCAGTTCTTC.